This T cell receptor beta chain was profiled in a study of blood T cells in healthy people across ages. On the study more broadly: Per every two T cells, about one barcoded beta molecule was captured by template switching.

Peripheral blood, roughly 9.3 milliliters per donor, was collected. Overall study results and limits: Whereas aged donors had fewer naive CD4+ cells, long-lived donors had more of them and higher diversity.

Primed by a sample-barcoded 5' primer and a J-beta primer mix, a second PCR proceeded for 7 to 11 cycles. Using its own MiXCR run on the 5' RACE reads, TCRdb lists one record per CDR3 protein. The repertoire consists of 650,000 to 1,000,000 distinct CDR3 sequences, with roughly 40% occurring once and the leading ten covering 10% to 15%. Germline V CDR1 and CDR2: SGHDT, YYEEEE. V gave up 0 bases and J gave up 3 bases, with 11 bases separating them. The CDR3 is made up of 15 amino acids. With respect to this clonotype: The antigen is not known.

The sequenced sample consisted of blood. This TCR came from a man aged 18 to 30 in good health. The chain links TRBV5-6 to TRBJ2-3; D is ambiguous. The CDR3 loop reads CASSLVEFITDTQYF. CDR3 DNA sequence: TGTGCCAGCAGCTTGGTTGAGTTTATTACAGATACGCAGTATTTT.